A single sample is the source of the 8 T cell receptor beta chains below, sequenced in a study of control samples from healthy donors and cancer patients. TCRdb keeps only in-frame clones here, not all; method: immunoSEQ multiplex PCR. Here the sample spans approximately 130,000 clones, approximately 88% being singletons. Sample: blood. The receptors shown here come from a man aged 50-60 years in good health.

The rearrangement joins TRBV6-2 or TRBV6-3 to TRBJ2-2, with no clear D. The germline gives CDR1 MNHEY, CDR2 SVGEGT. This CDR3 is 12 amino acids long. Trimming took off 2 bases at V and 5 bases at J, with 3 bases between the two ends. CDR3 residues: CASSYATGELFF. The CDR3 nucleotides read TGTGCCAGCAGTTACGCAACCGGGGAGCTGTTTTTT.

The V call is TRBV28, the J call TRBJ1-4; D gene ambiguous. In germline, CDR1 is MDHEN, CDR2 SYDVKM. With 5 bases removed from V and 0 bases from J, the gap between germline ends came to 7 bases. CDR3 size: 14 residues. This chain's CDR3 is CASSPTSTNEKLFF. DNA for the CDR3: TGTGCCAGCAGTCCGACTTCAACTAATGAAAAACTGTTTTTT. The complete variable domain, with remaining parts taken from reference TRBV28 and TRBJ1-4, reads DVKVTQSSRYLVKRTGEKVFLECVQDMDHENMFWYRQDPGLGLRLIYFSYDVKMKEKGDIPEGYSVSREKKERFSLILESASTNQTSMYLCASSPTSTNEKLFFGSGTQLSVL.

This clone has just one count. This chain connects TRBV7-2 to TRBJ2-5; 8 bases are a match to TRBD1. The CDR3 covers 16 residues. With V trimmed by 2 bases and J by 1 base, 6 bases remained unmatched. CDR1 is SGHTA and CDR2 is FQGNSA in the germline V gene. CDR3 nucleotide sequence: TGTGCCAGCAGCTTATCTGTAGGGACAGGCCAAGAGACCCAGTACTTC. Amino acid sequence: CASSLSVGTGQETQYF.

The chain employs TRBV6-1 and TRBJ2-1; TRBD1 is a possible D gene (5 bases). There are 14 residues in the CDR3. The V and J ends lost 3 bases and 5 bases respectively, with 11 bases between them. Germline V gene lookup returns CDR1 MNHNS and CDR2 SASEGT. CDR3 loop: CASSEMTANNEQFF. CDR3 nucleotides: TGTGCCAGCAGTGAGATGACAGCGAACAATGAGCAGTTCTTC.

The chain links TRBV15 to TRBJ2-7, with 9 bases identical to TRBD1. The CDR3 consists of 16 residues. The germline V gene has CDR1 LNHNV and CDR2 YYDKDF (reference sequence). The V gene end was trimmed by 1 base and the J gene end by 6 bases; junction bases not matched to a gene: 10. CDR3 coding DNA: TGTGCCACCAGCAGAGGGGGGGGGACAGGGATAAGCGAGCAGTACTTC. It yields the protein CATSRGGGTGISEQYF.

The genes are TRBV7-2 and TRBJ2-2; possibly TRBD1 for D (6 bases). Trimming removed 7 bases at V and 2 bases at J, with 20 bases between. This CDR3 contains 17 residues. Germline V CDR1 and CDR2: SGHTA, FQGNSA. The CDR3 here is CASTPLLRQANTGELFF. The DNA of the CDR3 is TGTGCCAGCACCCCCCTTCTCAGACAGGCTAACACCGGGGAGCTGTTTTTT. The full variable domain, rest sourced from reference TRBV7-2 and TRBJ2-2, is GAGVSQSPSNKVTEKGKDVELRCDPISGHTALYWYRQSLGQGLEFLIYFQGNSAPDKSGLPSDRFSAERTGGSVSTLTIQRTQQEDSAVYLCASTPLLRQANTGELFFGEGSRLTVL.

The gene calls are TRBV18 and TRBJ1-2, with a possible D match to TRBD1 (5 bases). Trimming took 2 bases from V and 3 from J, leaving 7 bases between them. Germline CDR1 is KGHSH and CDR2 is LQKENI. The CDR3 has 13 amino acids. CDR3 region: CASSPEGDYGYTF. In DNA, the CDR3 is TGTGCCAGCTCACCAGAAGGGGACTATGGCTACACCTTC.

The CDR3 sequence: CASSPYGTSNEKLFF. CDR3 bases: TGTGCCAGCTCACCATACGGGACAAGTAATGAAAAACTGTTTTTT. This sequence joins TRBV18 and TRBJ1-4; D possibly corresponds to TRBD1 (6 bases). CDR1 KGHSH and CDR2 LQKENI come from the germline V gene. This CDR3 is built from 15 residues. The germline V and J ends were trimmed by 2 bases and 4 bases, with 11 bases remaining between them.